This T cell receptor (beta chain) was recovered during a study of long-term antiretroviral therapy in people with HIV. General observations from the study: Dominant in the repertoire at all time points were clones expanded before ART. Documentation of ART adherence, viral resistance or therapy changes was absent.

Germline CDR1 and CDR2: LNHDA and SQIVND (reference sequence). The CDR3 covers 18 residues. With V trimmed by 5 bases and J by 6 bases, 16 bases remained unmatched. A v3.0 immunoSEQ assay was performed at survey level. Assay: immunoSEQ multiplex PCR; the TCRdb copy retains only in-frame clones and omits some. The table has 30,000 or so clones, roughly 92% seen once. Every donor had one or more pre-ART and two or more post-ART PBMC samples. Comments on this clone: Its specificity is unknown.

The starting material was unsorted PBMCs, obtained almost 6.6 years after starting antiretroviral therapy. This chain links TRBV19 with TRBJ2-2, with 9 bases that match TRBD1. This TCR was sampled from a middle-aged woman with HIV. Written as DNA, the CDR3 is TGTGCCAGTAGTGTACCCGCACAGGGGGCGAATAAAGCCGGGGAGCTGTTTTTT. It is translated as CASSVPAQGANKAGELFF.